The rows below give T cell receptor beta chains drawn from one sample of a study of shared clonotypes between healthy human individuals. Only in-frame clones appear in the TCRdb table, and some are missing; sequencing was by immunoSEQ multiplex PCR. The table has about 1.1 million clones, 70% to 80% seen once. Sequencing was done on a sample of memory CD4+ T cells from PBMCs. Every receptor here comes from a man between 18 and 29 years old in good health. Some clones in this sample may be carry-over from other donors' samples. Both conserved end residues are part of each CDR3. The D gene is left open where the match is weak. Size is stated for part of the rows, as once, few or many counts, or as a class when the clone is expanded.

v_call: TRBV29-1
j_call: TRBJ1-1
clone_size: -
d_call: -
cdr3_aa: CSAAGAGTEAFF
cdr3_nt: TGCAGCGCCGCGGGGGCTGGCACTGAAGCTTTCTTT

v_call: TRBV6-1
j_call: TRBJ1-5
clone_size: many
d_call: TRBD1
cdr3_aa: CASSEADRMQPQHF
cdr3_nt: TGTGCCAGCAGTGAAGCGGACAGGATGCAGCCCCAGCATTTT

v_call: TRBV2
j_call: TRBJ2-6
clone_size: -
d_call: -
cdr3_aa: CASVDSRSGANVLTF
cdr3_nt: TGTGCCAGCGTGGACAGCCGCTCTGGGGCCAACGTCCTGACTTTC

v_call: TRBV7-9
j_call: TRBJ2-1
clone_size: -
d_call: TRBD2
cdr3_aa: CASSTRRGTSGRGDNEQFF
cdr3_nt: TGTGCCAGCAGCACTAGAAGGGGGACTAGCGGGAGGGGTGACAATGAGCAGTTCTTC

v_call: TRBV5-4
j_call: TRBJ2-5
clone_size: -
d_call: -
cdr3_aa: CASGSSDPQETQYF
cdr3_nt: TGTGCCAGCGGGTCGTCGGACCCTCAAGAGACCCAGTACTTC

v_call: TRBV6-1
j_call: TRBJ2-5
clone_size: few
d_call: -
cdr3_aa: CAHEKTGRGLETQYF
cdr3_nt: TGTGCCCACGAAAAGACAGGCCGGGGTTTAGAGACCCAGTACTTC

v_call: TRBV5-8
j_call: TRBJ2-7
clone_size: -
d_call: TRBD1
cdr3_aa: CASSLEGARRHEQYF
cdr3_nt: TGTGCCAGCAGCTTGGAGGGGGCGCGAAGGCACGAGCAGTACTTC

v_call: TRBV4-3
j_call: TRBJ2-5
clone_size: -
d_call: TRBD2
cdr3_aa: CASSPGRASGRVGETQYF
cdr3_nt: TGCGCCAGCAGCCCAGGGCGGGCTAGCGGGAGGGTCGGAGAGACCCAGTACTTC

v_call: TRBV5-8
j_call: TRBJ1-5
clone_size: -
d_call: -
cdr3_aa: CASSFLAGAGDQPQHF
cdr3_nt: TGTGCCAGCAGCTTTTTGGCAGGGGCAGGAGATCAGCCCCAGCATTTT

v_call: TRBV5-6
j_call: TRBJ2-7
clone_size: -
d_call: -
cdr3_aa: CASSFDRLSYEQYF
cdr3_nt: TGTGCCAGCAGCTTTGACAGGCTCTCCTACGAGCAGTACTTC

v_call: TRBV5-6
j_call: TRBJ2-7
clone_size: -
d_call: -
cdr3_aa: CASSRVRTGYEQYF
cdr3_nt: TGTGCCAGCAGCCGAGTCCGGACTGGGTACGAGCAGTACTTC

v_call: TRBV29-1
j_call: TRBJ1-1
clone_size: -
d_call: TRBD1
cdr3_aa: CSVKPGQGWMNTEAFF
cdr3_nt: TGCAGCGTGAAGCCGGGACAGGGATGGATGAACACTGAAGCTTTCTTT

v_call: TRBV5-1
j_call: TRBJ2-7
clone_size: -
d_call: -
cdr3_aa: CASSLNTNGNSEQYF
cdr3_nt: TGCGCCAGCAGCCTAAACACTAATGGGAACAGCGAGCAGTACTTC

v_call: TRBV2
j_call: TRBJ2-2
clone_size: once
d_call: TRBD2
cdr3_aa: CASRPSGRTVGGELFF
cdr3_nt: TGTGCCAGCAGGCCAAGCGGGAGGACCGTGGGCGGGGAGCTGTTTTTT

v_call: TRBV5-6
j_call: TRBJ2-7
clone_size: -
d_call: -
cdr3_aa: CASRWIQGPEQYF
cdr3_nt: TGTGCCAGCAGATGGATACAGGGACCCGAGCAGTACTTC

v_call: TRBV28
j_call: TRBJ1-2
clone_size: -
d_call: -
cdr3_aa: CASTSQREVGYTF
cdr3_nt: TGTGCCAGCACCTCTCAAAGGGAGGTGGGCTACACCTTC